Sequencing of this TCR beta chain was carried out in a study of T-cell memory formation after mild COVID-19. About this clonotype: The antigen is unknown.

Using its own MiXCR run on the 5' RACE reads, TCRdb lists one record per CDR3 protein. This sample carries about 320,000 distinct CDR3 sequences, roughly an eighth of them seen once, and the ten largest clones take over 20%. Whole-study findings and limits: Day 15 to 85 contracting clones showed balanced CD4/CD8; later expanders leaned CD4+.

The receptor comes from a man aged 18 to 29 who had mild COVID-19 (a few samples of this study predate the infection). Cell type and time point are not known. Sample: PBMCs or a T cell subset sorted from them (not recorded which).

The CDR3 is CSAREANTEAFF. The CDR3 DNA reads as TGCAGTGCTAGAGAAGCGAACACTGAAGCTTTCTTT. The chain joins TRBV20-1 to TRBJ1-1; D remains ambiguous. CDR1 and CDR2 from the germline V gene are DFQATT and SNEGSKA (reference sequence). CDR3 length equals 12 residues. V lost 0 bases, J lost 1 base, and 3 bases lay in between.